Below, 12 T cell receptor beta chains from the same sample are listed, as sequenced in a study of T-cell reconstitution after alpha-beta-depleted transplantation in children. Construction of the TCRbeta library involved unique molecular identifiers. TCRdb called the PCR reads again in MiXCR, with one record for every CDR3 protein. The sample has some 190,000 distinct CDR3 sequences, around 10% seen once; the top ten hold less than 15%. The sequenced sample was PBMCs, obtained before TCRalphabeta/CD19-depleted stem cell transplant. The origin of the receptors is a boy aged 2 to 10 with acute myeloid leukemia, due to receive a stem cell transplant.

In this sample, this clonotype turned up many times. The chain carries TRBV3-1 and TRBJ1-6, with D possibly TRBD1 on 5 matching bases. CDR1 is LGHDT, CDR2 YNNKEL, per germline (reference sequence). This CDR3 has 14 residues. Trimming stripped 4 bases from V and 5 bases from J, with 9 bases between. The CDR3 is CASSPTDDNSPLHF. DNA for the CDR3: TGTGCCAGCAGCCCGACAGATGATAATTCACCCCTCCACTTT.

Ten or more counts support this clonotype. This chain connects TRBV5-1 to TRBJ2-2; D tentatively fits TRBD1 or TRBD2 (5 bases each). V was cut by 4 bases and J by 8 bases, with 18 bases left in between. CDR1 and CDR2 from the germline V gene are SGHRS and YFSETQ. This CDR3 has 15 residues. The CDR3 DNA reads TGCGCCAGCAGCCAAGAGGGGAACCCTACGGGGGAGCTGTTTTTT. This codes for CASSQEGNPTGELFF.

At least ten counts were recorded for this clonotype. The rearrangement links TRBV11-2 to TRBJ2-2; 14 nucleotides match TRBD2. Germline assignment: CDR1 SGHAT and CDR2 FQNNGV. CDR3 length: 17 residues. The V and J ends lost 7 bases and 2 bases, in that order; junction bases with no gene match: 6. CDR3 in DNA: TGTGCCAGCACCTGGACTAGCGGGGGGCTTAACACCGGGGAGCTGTTTTTT. This encodes CASTWTSGGLNTGELFF.

This clonotype was detected ten times or more. This rearrangement joins TRBV12-3 or TRBV12-4 to TRBJ1-3, with no clear D. The V end lost 3 bases, the J end lost 0 bases, and 12 bases lay between the germline ends. The CDR3 length is 16 residues. CDR3 in amino acids: CASSFGSFTSGNTIYF. CDR3 nucleotides: TGTGCCAGCAGTTTCGGCTCGTTTACCTCTGGAAACACCATATATTTT.

This clonotype was recorded many times. V gene TRBV12-3 or TRBV12-4 combines with J gene TRBJ2-3, with TRBD2 matching 9 bases. V lost 7 bases to trimming and J lost 2 bases; unmatched junction nucleotides: 7. The CDR3 sequence is 15 residues long. The CDR3 DNA sequence: TGTGCCAGCAAACCAGCGGGGGGCGCCACAGATACGCAGTATTTT. It specifies CASKPAGGATDTQYF.

V gene TRBV7-6 combines with J gene TRBJ1-2; perhaps TRBD1 as D (6 bases). CDR1 and CDR2 from the germline V gene are SGHVS and FNYEAQ. The CDR3 totals 14 residues. V lost 1 base, J lost 7 bases, and 13 bases lay in between. The CDR3 is CASSLEVGGPGYTF. Written as DNA, the CDR3 is TGTGCCAGCAGCTTAGAAGTGGGGGGGCCTGGCTACACCTTC.

In its sample, this clonotype was seen a few times. The CDR3 DNA sequence: TGTGCCAGCACATACACCGGGGAGCTGTTTTTT. Translating gives CASTYTGELFF. The V gene is TRBV6-1, the J gene TRBJ2-2; no definite D call. This CDR3 comprises 11 residues. CDR1 and CDR2 (germline): MNHNS, SASEGT. The V end was cut by 7 bases, the J end by 3 bases, with 3 bases between.

V usage is TRBV7-2 and J usage is TRBJ2-1, with D maybe TRBD2 (6 bases). Trimming removed 1 base from V and 2 bases from J, with 9 bases in between. Germline V lookup: CDR1 SGHTA, CDR2 FQGNSA. This CDR3 has 15 amino acids. The CDR3 DNA is TGTGCCAGCAGCTTAGACGGGAGCACCTACAATGAGCAGTTCTTC. Residues: CASSLDGSTYNEQFF.

This clonotype has at least ten counts. The genes are TRBV20-1 and TRBJ1-2; 9 bases line up with TRBD1. CDR3 length equals 16 residues. V lost 4 bases to trimming and J lost 6 bases; unmatched junction nucleotides: 15. Germline CDR1 reads DFQATT; CDR2 reads SNEGSKA (reference sequence). The CDR3 DNA sequence: TGCAGTGCTATCACAACGCGGACAGGGGCCTGGAATGGCTACACCTTC. Its protein product is CSAITTRTGAWNGYTF.

This clonotype came up many times. The chain uses TRBV5-5 and TRBJ2-3; 7 positions match TRBD2. V dropped 2 bases and J dropped 4; count of bases not matched to a gene: 4. The germline V gene has CDR1 SGHKS and CDR2 YYEKEE (reference sequence). The CDR3 length is 14 residues. The CDR3, as DNA: TGTGCCAGCAGCTTAGCGGGAAGGCCAGATACGCAGTATTTT. Protein: CASSLAGRPDTQYF.

This chain connects TRBV30 to TRBJ1-4; D is unresolved. V lost 4 bases and J 4 bases, leaving 7 bases between the germline ends. The CDR3 is made up of 12 amino acids. Per the germline V gene, CDR1 is GTSNPN and CDR2 is SVGIG (reference sequence). CDR3 nucleotides: TGTGCCTGGATTCTAGATAATGAAAAACTGTTTTTT. Amino acid sequence: CAWILDNEKLFF.

This clonotype was recorded at least ten times. This chain uses TRBV10-2 with TRBJ2-1; TRBD2 matches 10 bases. The CDR3 has 17 amino acids. Looked up from germline, CDR1 is WSHSY and CDR2 is SAAADI. The trim removed 6 bases at V and 4 bases at J, leaving 12 bases unmatched. CDR3 sequence: CASRGRTSGESYNEQFF. The CDR3 DNA follows: TGCGCCAGCAGAGGTAGGACTAGCGGAGAATCTTACAATGAGCAGTTCTTC.